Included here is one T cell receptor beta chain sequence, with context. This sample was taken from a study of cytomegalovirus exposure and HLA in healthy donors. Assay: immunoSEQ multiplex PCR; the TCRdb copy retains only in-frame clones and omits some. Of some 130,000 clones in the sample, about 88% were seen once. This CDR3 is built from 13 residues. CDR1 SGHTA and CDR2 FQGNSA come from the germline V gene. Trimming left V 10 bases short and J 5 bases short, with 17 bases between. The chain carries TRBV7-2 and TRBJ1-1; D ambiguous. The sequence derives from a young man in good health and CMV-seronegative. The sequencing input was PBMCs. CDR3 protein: CATQAQRDTEAFF. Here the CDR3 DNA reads TGTGCCACTCAGGCTCAGCGGGATACTGAAGCTTTCTTT.